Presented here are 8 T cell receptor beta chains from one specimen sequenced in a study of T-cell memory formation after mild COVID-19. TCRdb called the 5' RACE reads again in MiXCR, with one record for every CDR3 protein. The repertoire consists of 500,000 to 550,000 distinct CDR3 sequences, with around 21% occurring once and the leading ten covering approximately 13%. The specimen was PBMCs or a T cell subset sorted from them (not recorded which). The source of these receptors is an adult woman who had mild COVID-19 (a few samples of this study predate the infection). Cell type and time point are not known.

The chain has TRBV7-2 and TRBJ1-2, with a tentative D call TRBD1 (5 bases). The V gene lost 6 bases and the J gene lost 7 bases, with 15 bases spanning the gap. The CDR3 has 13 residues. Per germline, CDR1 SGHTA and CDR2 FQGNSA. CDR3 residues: CASRVTGLVGYTF. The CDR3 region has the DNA TGTGCCAGCAGAGTAACGGGACTGGTTGGCTACACCTTC.

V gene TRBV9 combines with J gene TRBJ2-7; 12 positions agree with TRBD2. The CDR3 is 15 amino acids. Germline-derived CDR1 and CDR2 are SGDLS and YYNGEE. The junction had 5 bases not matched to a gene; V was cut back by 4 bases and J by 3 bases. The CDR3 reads CASSPGTSGYYEQYF. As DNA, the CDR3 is TGTGCCAGCAGCCCAGGGACTAGCGGGTACTACGAGCAGTACTTC.

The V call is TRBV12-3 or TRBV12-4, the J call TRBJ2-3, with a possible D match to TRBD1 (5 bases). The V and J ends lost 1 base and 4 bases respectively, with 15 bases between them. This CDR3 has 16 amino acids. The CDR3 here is CASSLVQGLVADTQYF. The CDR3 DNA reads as TGTGCCAGCAGTTTAGTTCAGGGCCTCGTGGCAGATACGCAGTATTTT.

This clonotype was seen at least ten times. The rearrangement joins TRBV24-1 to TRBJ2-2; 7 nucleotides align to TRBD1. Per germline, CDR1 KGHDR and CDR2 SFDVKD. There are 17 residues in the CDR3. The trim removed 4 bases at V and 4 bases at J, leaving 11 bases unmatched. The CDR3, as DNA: TGTGCCACCAGTGACCGACAGGGTATCTCGACCACCGGGGAGCTGTTTTTT. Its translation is CATSDRQGISTTGELFF.

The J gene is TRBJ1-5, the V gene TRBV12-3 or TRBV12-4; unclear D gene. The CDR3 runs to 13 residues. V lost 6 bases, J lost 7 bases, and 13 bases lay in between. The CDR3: CASRRTLGQPQHF. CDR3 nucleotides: TGTGCCAGCAGACGAACTTTAGGCCAGCCCCAGCATTTT.

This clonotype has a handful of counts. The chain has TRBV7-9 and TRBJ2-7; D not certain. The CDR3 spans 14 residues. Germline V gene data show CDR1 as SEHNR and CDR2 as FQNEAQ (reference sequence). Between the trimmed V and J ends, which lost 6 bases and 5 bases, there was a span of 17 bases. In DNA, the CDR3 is TGTGCCAGCAGTATAGTCGCCGGTCCCCACGAGCAGTACTTC. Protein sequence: CASSIVAGPHEQYF.

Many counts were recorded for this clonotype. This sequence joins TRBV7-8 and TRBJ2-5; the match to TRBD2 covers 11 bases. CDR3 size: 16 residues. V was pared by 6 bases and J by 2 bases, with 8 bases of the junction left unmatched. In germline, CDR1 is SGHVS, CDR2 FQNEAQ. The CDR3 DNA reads TGTGCCAGCAGACATAAAATAGCGGGAGGGCAAGAGACCCAGTACTTC. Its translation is CASRHKIAGGQETQYF.

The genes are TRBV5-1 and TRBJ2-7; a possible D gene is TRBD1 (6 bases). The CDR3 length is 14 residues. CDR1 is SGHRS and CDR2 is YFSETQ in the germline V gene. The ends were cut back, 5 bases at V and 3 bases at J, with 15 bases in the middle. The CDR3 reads CASRPWDKDYEQYF. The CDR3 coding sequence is TGCGCCAGCAGACCTTGGGACAAAGACTACGAGCAGTACTTC.